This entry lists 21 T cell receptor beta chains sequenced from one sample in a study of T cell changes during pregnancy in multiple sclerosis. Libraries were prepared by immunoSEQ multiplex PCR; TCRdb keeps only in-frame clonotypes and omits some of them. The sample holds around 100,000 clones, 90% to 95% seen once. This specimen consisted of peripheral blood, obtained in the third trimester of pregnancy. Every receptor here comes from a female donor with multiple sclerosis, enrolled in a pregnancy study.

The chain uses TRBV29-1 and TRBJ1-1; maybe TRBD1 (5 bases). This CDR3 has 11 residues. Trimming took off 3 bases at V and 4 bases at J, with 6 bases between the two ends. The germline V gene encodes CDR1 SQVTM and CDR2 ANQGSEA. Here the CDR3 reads CSVDGGTEAFF. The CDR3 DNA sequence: TGCAGCGTTGACGGGGGCACTGAAGCTTTCTTT.

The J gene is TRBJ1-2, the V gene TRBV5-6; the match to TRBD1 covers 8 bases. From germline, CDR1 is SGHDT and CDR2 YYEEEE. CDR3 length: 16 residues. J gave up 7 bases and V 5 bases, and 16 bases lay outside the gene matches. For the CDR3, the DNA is TGTGCCAGCAGTATAATTCTCAGGGGGCGCCGGGGTGGCTACACCTTC. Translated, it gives CASSIILRGRRGGYTF.

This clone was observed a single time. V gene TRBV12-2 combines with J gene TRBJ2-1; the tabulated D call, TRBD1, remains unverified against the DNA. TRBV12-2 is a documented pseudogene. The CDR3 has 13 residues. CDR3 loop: CAGDREADNEQFF. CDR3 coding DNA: TGTGCAGGGGACAGGGAGGCGGACAATGAGCAGTTCTTC.

CDR3 residues: CASSLATSGLPTDTQYF. DNA of the CDR3: TGTGCCAGCAGCTTAGCGACTAGCGGGCTCCCCACAGATACGCAGTATTTT. The rearrangement uses TRBV7-9 and TRBJ2-3, with 10 bases aligning to TRBD2. Germline V gene sequence: CDR1 SEHNR, CDR2 FQNEAQ (reference sequence). This CDR3 spans 17 amino acids. The V segment lost 0 bases and the J segment 2 bases; nucleotides outside the gene matches: 5. Full variable domain (remainder filled in from reference TRBV7-9 and TRBJ2-3): DTGVSQNPRHKITKRGQNVTFRCDPISEHNRLYWYRQTLGQGPEFLTYFQNEAQLEKSRLLSDRFSAERPKGSFSTLEIQRTEQGDSAMYLCASSLATSGLPTDTQYFGPGTRLTVL.

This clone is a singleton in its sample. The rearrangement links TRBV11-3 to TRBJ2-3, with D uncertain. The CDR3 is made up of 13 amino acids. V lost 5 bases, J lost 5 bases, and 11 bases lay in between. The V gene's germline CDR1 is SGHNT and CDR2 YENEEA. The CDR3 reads CASSPAPGDTQYF. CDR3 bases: TGTGCCAGCAGCCCGGCGCCGGGAGATACGCAGTATTTT. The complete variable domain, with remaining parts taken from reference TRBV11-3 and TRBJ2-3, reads EAGVVQSPRYKIIEKKQPVAFWCNPISGHNTLYWYLQNLGQGPELLIRYENEEAVDDSQLPKDRFSAERLKGVDSTLKIQPAELGDSAVYLCASSPAPGDTQYFGPGTRLTVL.

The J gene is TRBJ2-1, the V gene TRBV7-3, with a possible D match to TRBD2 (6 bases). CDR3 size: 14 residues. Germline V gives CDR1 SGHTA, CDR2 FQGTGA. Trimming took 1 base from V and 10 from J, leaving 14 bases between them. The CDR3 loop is CASSLIGTHREQFF. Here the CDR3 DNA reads TGTGCCAGCAGCTTAATAGGGACTCACCGGGAGCAGTTCTTC.

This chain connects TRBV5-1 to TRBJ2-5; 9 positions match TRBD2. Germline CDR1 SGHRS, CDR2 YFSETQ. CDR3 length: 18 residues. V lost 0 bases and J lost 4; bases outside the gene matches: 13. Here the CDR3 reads CASSLAMIAGAEGETQYF. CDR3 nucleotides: TGCGCCAGCAGCTTGGCCATGATAGCGGGGGCTGAGGGAGAGACCCAGTACTTC.

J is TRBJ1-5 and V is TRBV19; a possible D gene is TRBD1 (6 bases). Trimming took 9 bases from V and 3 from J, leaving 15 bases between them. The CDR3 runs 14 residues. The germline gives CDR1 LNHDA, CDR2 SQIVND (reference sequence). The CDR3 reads CASARDTFNQPQHF. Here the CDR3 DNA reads TGTGCCAGCGCCAGGGACACCTTCAATCAGCCCCAGCATTTT. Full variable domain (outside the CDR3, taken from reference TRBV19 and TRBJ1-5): DGGITQSPKYLFRKEGQNVTLSCEQNLNHDAMYWYRQDPGQGLRLIYYSQIVNDFQKGDIAEGYSVSREKKESFPLTVTSAQKNPTAFYLCASARDTFNQPQHFGDGTRLSIL.

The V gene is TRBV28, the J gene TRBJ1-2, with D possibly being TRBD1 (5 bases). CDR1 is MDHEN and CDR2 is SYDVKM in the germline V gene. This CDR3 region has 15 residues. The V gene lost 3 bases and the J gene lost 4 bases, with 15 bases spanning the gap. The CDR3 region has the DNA TGTGCCAGCAGTTTTGAGTCCAGGGTCGGCTATGGCTACACCTTC. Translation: CASSFESRVGYGYTF.

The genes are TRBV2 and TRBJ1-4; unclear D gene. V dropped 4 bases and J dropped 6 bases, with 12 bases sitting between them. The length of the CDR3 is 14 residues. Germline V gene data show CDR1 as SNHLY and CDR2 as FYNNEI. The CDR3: CASSGLRSHEKLFF. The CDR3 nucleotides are TGTGCCAGCAGTGGTTTACGGTCCCATGAAAAACTGTTTTTT.

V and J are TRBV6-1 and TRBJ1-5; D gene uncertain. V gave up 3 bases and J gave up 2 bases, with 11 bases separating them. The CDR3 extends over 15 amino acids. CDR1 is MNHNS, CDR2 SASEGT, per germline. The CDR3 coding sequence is TGTGCCAGCAGTGATCCCAACGGTGGCAATCAGCCCCAGCATTTT. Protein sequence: CASSDPNGGNQPQHF.

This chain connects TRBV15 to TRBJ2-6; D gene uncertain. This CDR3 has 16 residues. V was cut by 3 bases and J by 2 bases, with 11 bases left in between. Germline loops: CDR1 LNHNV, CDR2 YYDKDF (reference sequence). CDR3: CATSSTYGAGANVLTF. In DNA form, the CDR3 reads TGTGCCACCAGCAGCACCTACGGAGCTGGGGCCAACGTCCTGACTTTC.

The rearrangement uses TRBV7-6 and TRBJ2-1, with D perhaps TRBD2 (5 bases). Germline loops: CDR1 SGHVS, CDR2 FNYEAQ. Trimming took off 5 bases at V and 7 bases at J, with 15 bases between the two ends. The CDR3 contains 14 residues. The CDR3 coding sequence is TGTGCCAGCAGCAAGGAGCGCTCGGGGAATGAGCAGTTCTTC. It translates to CASSKERSGNEQFF. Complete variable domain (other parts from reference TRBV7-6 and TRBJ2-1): GAGVSQSPRYKVTKRGQDVALRCDPISGHVSLYWYRQALGQGPEFLTYFNYEAQQDKSGLPNDRFSAERPEGSISTLTIQRTEQRDSAMYRCASSKERSGNEQFFGPGTRLTVL.

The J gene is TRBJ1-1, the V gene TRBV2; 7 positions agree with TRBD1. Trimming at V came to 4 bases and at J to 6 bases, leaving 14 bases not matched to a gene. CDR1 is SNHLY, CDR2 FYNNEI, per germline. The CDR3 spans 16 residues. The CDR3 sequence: CASSGTPYPGTAEAFF. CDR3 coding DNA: TGTGCCAGCAGTGGAACACCCTATCCCGGGACAGCTGAAGCTTTCTTT. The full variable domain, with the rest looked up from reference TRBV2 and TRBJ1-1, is EPEVTQTPSHQVTQMGQEVILRCVPISNHLYFYWYRQILGQKVEFLVSFYNNEISEKSEIFDDQFSVERPDGSNFTLKIRSTKLEDSAMYFCASSGTPYPGTAEAFFGQGTRLTVV.

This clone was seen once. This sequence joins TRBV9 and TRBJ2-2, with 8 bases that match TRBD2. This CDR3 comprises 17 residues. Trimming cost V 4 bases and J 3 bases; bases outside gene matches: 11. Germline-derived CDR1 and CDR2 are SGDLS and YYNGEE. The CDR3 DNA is TGTGCCAGCAGCCCCACCGGGAGGGACACCTACACCGGGGAGCTGTTTTTT. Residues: CASSPTGRDTYTGELFF.

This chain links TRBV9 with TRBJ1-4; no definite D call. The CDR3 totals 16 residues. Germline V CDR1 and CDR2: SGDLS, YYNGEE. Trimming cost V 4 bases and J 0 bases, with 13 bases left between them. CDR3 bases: TGTGCCAGCAGCCCGACGCACAGCCCAACTAATGAAAAACTGTTTTTT. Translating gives CASSPTHSPTNEKLFF.

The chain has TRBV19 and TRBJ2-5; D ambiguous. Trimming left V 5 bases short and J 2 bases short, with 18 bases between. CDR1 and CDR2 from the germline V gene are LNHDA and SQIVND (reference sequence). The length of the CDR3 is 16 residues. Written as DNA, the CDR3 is TGTGCCAGTAGTCCCGCAGACGGTCGGGTTCAAGAGACCCAGTACTTC. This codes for CASSPADGRVQETQYF.

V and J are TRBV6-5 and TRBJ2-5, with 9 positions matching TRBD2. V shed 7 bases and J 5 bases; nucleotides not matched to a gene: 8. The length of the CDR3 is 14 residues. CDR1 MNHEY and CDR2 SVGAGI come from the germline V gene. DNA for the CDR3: TGTGCCAGCACTAAAGCGGGAGGTATCGAGACCCAGTACTTC. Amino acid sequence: CASTKAGGIETQYF.

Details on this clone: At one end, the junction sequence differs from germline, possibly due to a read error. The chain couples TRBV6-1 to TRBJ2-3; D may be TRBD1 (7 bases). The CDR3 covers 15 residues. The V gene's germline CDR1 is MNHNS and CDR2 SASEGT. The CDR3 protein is CASSEQGGPTDAQYF. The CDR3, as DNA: TGTGCCAGCAGTGAACAGGGGGGCCCCACAGATGCGCAGTATTTT.

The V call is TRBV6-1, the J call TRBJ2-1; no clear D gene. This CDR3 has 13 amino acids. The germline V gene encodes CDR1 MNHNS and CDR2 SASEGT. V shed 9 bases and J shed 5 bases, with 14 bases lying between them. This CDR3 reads CASRRPTDNEQFF. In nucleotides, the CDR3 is TGTGCCAGTAGGAGACCCACTGACAATGAGCAGTTCTTC.

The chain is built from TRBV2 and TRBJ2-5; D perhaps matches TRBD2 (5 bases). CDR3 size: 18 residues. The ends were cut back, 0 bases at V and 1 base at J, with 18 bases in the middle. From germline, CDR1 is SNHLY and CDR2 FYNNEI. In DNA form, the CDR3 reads TGTGCCAGCAGTGAAGCACGGGCCTTTACTAGGAGCCAAGAGACCCAGTACTTC. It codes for CASSEARAFTRSQETQYF.